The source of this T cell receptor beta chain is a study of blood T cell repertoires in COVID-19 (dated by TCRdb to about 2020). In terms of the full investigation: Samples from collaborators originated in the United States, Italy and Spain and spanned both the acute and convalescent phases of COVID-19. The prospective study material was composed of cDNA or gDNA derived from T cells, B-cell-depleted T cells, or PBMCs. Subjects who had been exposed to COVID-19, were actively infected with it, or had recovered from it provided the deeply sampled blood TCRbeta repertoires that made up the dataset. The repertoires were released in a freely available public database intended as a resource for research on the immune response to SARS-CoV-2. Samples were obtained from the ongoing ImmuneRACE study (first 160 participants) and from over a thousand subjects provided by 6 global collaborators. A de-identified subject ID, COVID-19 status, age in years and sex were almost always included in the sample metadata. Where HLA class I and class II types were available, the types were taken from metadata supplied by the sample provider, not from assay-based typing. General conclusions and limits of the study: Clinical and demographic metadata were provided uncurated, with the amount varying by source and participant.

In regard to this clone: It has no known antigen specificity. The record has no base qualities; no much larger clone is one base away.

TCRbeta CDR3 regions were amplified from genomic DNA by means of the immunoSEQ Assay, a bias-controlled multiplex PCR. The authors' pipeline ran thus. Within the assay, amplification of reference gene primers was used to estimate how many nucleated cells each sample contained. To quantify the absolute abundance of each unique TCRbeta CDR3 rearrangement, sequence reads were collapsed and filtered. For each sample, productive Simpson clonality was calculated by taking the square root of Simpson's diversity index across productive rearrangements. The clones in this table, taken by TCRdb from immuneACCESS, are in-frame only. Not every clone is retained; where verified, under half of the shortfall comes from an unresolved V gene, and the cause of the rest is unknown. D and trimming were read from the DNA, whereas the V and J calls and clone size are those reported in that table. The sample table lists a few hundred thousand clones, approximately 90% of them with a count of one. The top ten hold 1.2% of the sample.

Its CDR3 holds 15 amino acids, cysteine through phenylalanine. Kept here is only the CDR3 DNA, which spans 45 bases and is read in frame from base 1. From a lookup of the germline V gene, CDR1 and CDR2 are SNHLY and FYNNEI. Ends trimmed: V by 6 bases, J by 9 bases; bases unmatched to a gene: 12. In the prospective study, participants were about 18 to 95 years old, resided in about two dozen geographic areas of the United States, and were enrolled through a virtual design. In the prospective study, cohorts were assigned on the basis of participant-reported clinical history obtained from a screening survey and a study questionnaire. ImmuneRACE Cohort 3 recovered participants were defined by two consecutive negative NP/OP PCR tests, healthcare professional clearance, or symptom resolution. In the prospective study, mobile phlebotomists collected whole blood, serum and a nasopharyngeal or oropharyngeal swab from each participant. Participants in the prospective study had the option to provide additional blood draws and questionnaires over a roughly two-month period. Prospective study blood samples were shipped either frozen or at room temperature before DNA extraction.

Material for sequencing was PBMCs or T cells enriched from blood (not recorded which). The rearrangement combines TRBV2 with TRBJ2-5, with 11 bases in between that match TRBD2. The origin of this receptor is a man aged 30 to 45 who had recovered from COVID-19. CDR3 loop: CASSPSSGGPHPQYF. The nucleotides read TGTGCCAGCAGCCCGTCTAGCGGGGGGCCCCATCCCCAGTACTTC. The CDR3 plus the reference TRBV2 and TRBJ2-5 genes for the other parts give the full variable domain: EPEVTQTPSHQVTQMGQEVILRCVPISNHLYFYWYRQILGQKVEFLVSFYNNEISEKSEIFDDQFSVERPDGSNFTLKIRSTKLEDSAMYFCASSPSSGGPHPQYFGPGTRLLVL.